Described below is a single T cell receptor (beta chain) sequence and its context. Its antigen is unknown. This specimen belongs to a study of T cell responses to AZD1222 COVID-19 vaccine. Study-wide findings and caveats: Repertoires were obtained only post-peak T cell response. Females outnumbered males among donors, who were mostly white British; clonal diversity was possibly underestimated. At study baseline, merely five or six AZD1222 recipients were seropositive. Reportedly, nearly half of unique spike TCRs recognized epitopes outside B.1.351/B.1.1.7 mutations.

The germline CDR1 and CDR2 sequences are MDHEN and SYDVKM. The length of the CDR3 is 15 residues. Trimming left V 6 bases short and J 1 base short, with 14 bases between. Sequenced by immunoSEQ multiplex PCR; TCRdb stores in-frame clones only, minus some. The data hold 92,000 or so clones, with almost 90% observed a single time. The starting material was peripheral blood, obtained on day 0 of AZD1222 vaccination. The source is an adult in good health. The V call is TRBV28, the J call TRBJ2-3, with D perhaps matching TRBD1 or TRBD2 (5 bases each). The CDR3 protein is CASSSPGPRTDTQYF. CDR3 bases: TGTGCCAGCAGCTCCCCGGGACCGCGCACAGATACGCAGTATTTT.